The 21 T cell receptor beta chains reported below all come from one sample, sequenced in a study of CD8+CD57+ T cells in acquired aplastic anemia. According to the study, genomic DNA was the template for TCR beta VDJ and CDR3 profiling. TCRdb redid the calling of the reads with MiXCR, one entry per CDR3 protein. The table shows 95,000 to 150,000 distinct CDR3 sequences, with under 60% occurring only once. Patients sequenced had flow cytometry evidence of CD8+CD57+ cell expansion. Sequenced input: sorted CD4+, CD8+, or CD8+CD57+ T cells (not recorded which) from PBMCs. These TCRs come from a human donor with aplastic anemia.

The chain uses TRBV12-3 or TRBV12-4 and TRBJ1-2; 7 bases agree with TRBD1. The CDR3 extends over 13 amino acids. The junction had 8 bases not matched to a gene; V was cut back by 3 bases and J by 10 bases. CDR3 sequence reads: CASSLGGTEYYTF. The CDR3 DNA follows: TGTGCCAGCAGTTTGGGGGGGACAGAATACTACACCTTC.

In this sample, this clonotype turned up a few times. The V gene is TRBV7-3, the J gene TRBJ1-2; no reliable D call. The ends were cut back, 6 bases at V and 6 bases at J, with 11 bases in the middle. The CDR3 consists of 12 residues. Looked up from germline, CDR1 is SGHTA and CDR2 is FQGTGA. CDR3 DNA sequence: TGTGCCAGCAGGGTGACTAAAGATGGCTACACCTTC. Protein: CASRVTKDGYTF.

This chain joins TRBV29-1 and TRBJ1-1, with no clear D. The V end was cut by 7 bases, the J end by 3 bases, with 9 bases between. The CDR3 is made up of 11 amino acids. CDR1 is SQVTM, CDR2 ANQGSEA, per germline. The CDR3 spells CSGTRDTEAFF. In DNA form, the CDR3 reads TGCAGCGGCACCCGGGACACTGAAGCTTTCTTT.

The chain employs TRBV19 and TRBJ1-5; 7 nucleotides agree with TRBD1. The V gene's germline CDR1 is LNHDA and CDR2 SQIVND (reference sequence). This CDR3 region has 14 residues. Trimming at V came to 9 bases and at J to 0 bases, leaving 5 bases not matched to a gene. CDR3 bases: TGTGCCAGCCGAGGGGGCCTTAGCAATCAGCCCCAGCATTTT. It encodes CASRGGLSNQPQHF.

CDR3 sequence: CSARGTLRAGGEQYF. In DNA, the CDR3 is TGCAGTGCTAGAGGCACCCTCCGGGCGGGAGGGGAGCAGTACTTC. The chain employs TRBV20-1 and TRBJ2-7; 9 nucleotides align to TRBD2. This CDR3 has 15 amino acids. Germline trimming cut 1 base from V and 7 bases from J; bases unmatched to any gene: 11. CDR1 is DFQATT, CDR2 SNEGSKA, per germline (reference sequence).

This rearrangement joins TRBV12-3 or TRBV12-4 to TRBJ2-5, with D hard to call. Trimming removed 6 bases at V and 13 bases at J, with 24 bases between. This CDR3 has 14 residues. The CDR3 sequence is CASSSLLGPEDRYF. The CDR3 coding sequence is TGTGCCAGCAGCTCACTCCTAGGCCCCGAAGACCGGTACTTC.

The chain links TRBV2 to TRBJ2-2; D is perhaps TRBD1 (5 bases). The CDR3 spans 13 residues. V lost 7 bases to trimming and J lost 8 bases, with 14 bases between them. CDR1 and CDR2 (germline): SNHLY, FYNNEI. The CDR3 region is CASTTIDRGELFF. The CDR3 DNA follows: TGTGCCAGCACCACCATAGACAGAGGGGAGCTGTTTTTT.

V and J are TRBV7-9 and TRBJ2-7; no clear D. Germline V gene sequence: CDR1 SEHNR, CDR2 FQNEAQ (reference sequence). V shed 1 base and J shed 7 bases, with 8 bases lying between them. The CDR3 spans 12 residues. CDR3 nucleotides: TGTGCCAGCAGCTTAGACCTATGGGAGCAGTACTTC. This encodes CASSLDLWEQYF.

The chain links TRBV20-1 to TRBJ1-3, with 8 positions matching TRBD1. The V segment lost 1 base and the J segment 0 bases; nucleotides outside the gene matches: 8. The CDR3 has 17 amino acids. CDR1 is DFQATT, CDR2 SNEGSKA, per germline (reference sequence). The CDR3 DNA reads TGCAGTGCTAGAGTCCCGACAGGGGTCCACTCTGGAAACACCATATATTTT. Encoded protein: CSARVPTGVHSGNTIYF.

With respect to this clonotype: A read error may produce the germline difference seen at one junction end. V usage is TRBV24-1 and J usage is TRBJ1-6; unclear D gene. Per germline, CDR1 KGHDR and CDR2 SFDVKD. The CDR3 loop spans 15 amino acids. The CDR3 here is CAASDGGNYNSPLHF. The CDR3 nucleotides are TGTGCCGCCAGTGACGGTGGTAACTATAATTCACCCCTCCACTTT.

This clonotype was detected ten times or more. The rearrangement joins TRBV12-3 or TRBV12-4 to TRBJ1-5, with D perhaps TRBD1 (5 bases). CDR3 size: 14 residues. V was clipped by 3 bases and J by 5 bases, with 11 bases between them. The CDR3 reads CASSFRGEHQPQHF. CDR3 sequence (DNA): TGTGCCAGCAGTTTCAGAGGGGAACATCAGCCCCAGCATTTT.

The DNA for the CDR3 is TGCGCCAGTACAGGGGCCAATGAAAAACTGTTTTTT. It translates to CASTGANEKLFF. The chain has TRBV10-2 and TRBJ1-4; 7 bases align to TRBD1. Per the germline V gene, CDR1 is WSHSY and CDR2 is SAAADI. The junction had 3 bases not matched to a gene; V was cut back by 9 bases and J by 5 bases. The CDR3 consists of 12 residues.

Many counts were recorded for this clonotype. Written as DNA, the CDR3 is TGTGCCACCAGCAGAGCCGACAGTGCCTCTGGGGCCAACGTCCTGACTTTC. Translated: CATSRADSASGANVLTF. This chain joins TRBV15 and TRBJ2-6; a weak D match, TRBD1 (5 bases). Trimming stripped 1 base from V and 0 bases from J, with 10 bases between. The CDR3 is 17 amino acids. Germline CDR1 and CDR2: LNHNV and YYDKDF (reference sequence).

The rearrangement uses TRBV30 and TRBJ2-3, with 8 bases matching TRBD2. With 0 bases clipped from V and 5 bases from J, the junction kept 7 bases outside the gene matches. The CDR3 has 15 amino acids. Germline V gives CDR1 GTSNPN, CDR2 SVGIG (reference sequence). For the CDR3, the DNA is TGTGCCTGGAGTGTACTAGCGGAAGGGTTAGATACGCAGTATTTT. This sequence encodes CAWSVLAEGLDTQYF.

This clonotype was counted a few times. The CDR3, as DNA: TGCAGCGTTGCCGGGGCAGACACTGAAGCTTTCTTT. The encoded protein is CSVAGADTEAFF. This chain joins TRBV29-1 and TRBJ1-1; possibly TRBD1 for D (5 bases). Trimming removed 4 bases at V and 3 bases at J, with 9 bases between. The CDR3 is made up of 12 amino acids. Germline loops: CDR1 SQVTM, CDR2 ANQGSEA.

The chain uses TRBV7-2 and TRBJ2-7, with 7 bases lining up with TRBD1. Germline CDR1 and CDR2: SGHTA and FQGNSA. Trimming cost V 8 bases and J 2 bases; bases outside gene matches: 12. The CDR3 covers 15 residues. The CDR3: CASGRDRAQAYEQYF. CDR3 coding DNA: TGTGCCAGCGGCCGAGACAGGGCCCAGGCCTACGAGCAGTACTTC.

The gene calls are TRBV7-2 and TRBJ2-5; D perhaps matches TRBD1 (5 bases). The length of the CDR3 is 14 residues. Germline CDR1 is SGHTA and CDR2 is FQGNSA. Trimming shortened V by 5 bases and J by 5 bases, and 15 bases separated the two germline ends. This chain's CDR3 is CASSEMVGLETQYF. In nucleotides, the CDR3 is TGTGCCAGCAGCGAAATGGTGGGGCTGGAGACCCAGTACTTC. Filled out from reference TRBV7-2 and TRBJ2-5, the complete variable domain reads GAGVSQSPSNKVTEKGKDVELRCDPISGHTALYWYRQSLGQGLEFLIYFQGNSAPDKSGLPSDRFSAERTGGSVSTLTIQRTQQEDSAVYLCASSEMVGLETQYFGPGTRLLVL.

The chain employs TRBV15 and TRBJ1-2, with D maybe TRBD1 (5 bases). Germline V gene data show CDR1 as LNHNV and CDR2 as YYDKDF (reference sequence). This CDR3 contains 14 residues. Trimming cost V 5 bases and J 5 bases, with 15 bases left between them. The CDR3 is CATSLDIGRYGYTF. The DNA for the CDR3 is TGTGCCACCAGCCTGGACATTGGGCGATATGGCTACACCTTC.

This clonotype came up many times. The chain employs TRBV2 and TRBJ1-4, with a weak D call TRBD1 (5 bases). V was shortened by 3 bases and J by 8 bases, with 16 bases between the two germline ends. CDR1 is SNHLY and CDR2 is FYNNEI in the germline V gene. CDR3 length equals 15 residues. CDR3: CASSDGAVASEKLFF. In DNA form, the CDR3 reads TGTGCCAGCAGTGATGGGGCAGTCGCGAGCGAAAAACTGTTTTTT.

The chain employs TRBV5-1 and TRBJ2-7; 10 bases agree with TRBD1. Per the germline V gene, CDR1 is SGHRS and CDR2 is YFSETQ. The CDR3 is made up of 14 amino acids. V dropped 3 bases and J dropped 5; count of bases not matched to a gene: 5. CDR3 coding DNA: TGCGCCAGCAGCTGGGGGACAGGGGTGGACGAGCAGTACTTC. This sequence encodes CASSWGTGVDEQYF.

This clonotype has at least ten counts. The CDR3 spells CSVEDYGTGGGEAFF. In nucleotides, the CDR3 is TGCAGCGTTGAAGATTACGGGACGGGGGGGGGTGAAGCTTTCTTT. The chain uses TRBV29-1 and TRBJ1-1; TRBD1 might be the D (5 bases). Per germline, CDR1 SQVTM and CDR2 ANQGSEA. Between the trimmed V and J ends, which lost 0 bases and 7 bases, there was a span of 18 bases. The length of the CDR3 is 15 residues.